This TCR beta chain was profiled in a study of cytomegalovirus exposure and HLA in healthy donors (dated by TCRdb to 2017 to 2019). Turning to the overall study: An earlier analysis of some 600 of the donors reported about 300 Gb of sequence data and 100 million to 120 million unique TCR beta sequences obtained from around 180 million T cells. Every discovery cohort repertoire had been produced on one sequencing platform. The number of typed donors differed by locus: about 620-640 for A, B, C, DRB1 and DQB1; approximately 520 for DQA1; about 600 for DPA1; and around 450 for DPB1. To study patterns of TCR occurrence, a later analysis re-analyzed previously published TCR beta repertoires from 500 to 850 donors and added high-resolution HLA genotyping. High-throughput TCR immunosequencing, statistical association of individual TCRs with disease status, and machine learning were combined to predict cytomegalovirus infection status. Besides the first cohort of roughly 640 subjects, a separate validation cohort made up of roughly 130 different subjects was used. Around 320 gigabases of sequencing data and 70 million to 100 million unique TCR sequences were included in an early release covering several hundred HLA-typed donors. Class I and class II HLA loci were covered by the typing at four-digit resolution. Genome-wide SNP genotypes for about 65% of the 666 donors were used in a later genetic analysis, which treated that subset as a discovery cohort. Rather than drawing on any new phenotypic data, the later analysis identified candidate immune exposures from TCR beta sequences and the way those sequences occurred across donors. Donor age, sex, ethnicity and CMV serostatus were compiled together with the repertoire data. Because of strong linkage in the cohort, roughly five DR-DQ haplotypes were treated as single units for association and clustering. Among the approximately 400 genotyped donors, around 81% belonged to the genetic ancestry cluster associated with self-reported Caucasian donors. An earlier analysis of around 580 of the donors used high-throughput TCR beta sequencing to judge whether each TCR beta V gene segment behaved as functional or pseudogenic. Among a few hundred genotyped donors of the cohort, an average of around 240,000 unique TCR beta nucleotide sequences were sequenced per donor, roughly 20% of them non-productive. The study was designed to test whether signatures of past pathogen exposure could be identified by cataloging public T cell receptors. Using immunosequencing, the study profiled T cell repertoires from 666 subjects and related those repertoires to cytomegalovirus serostatus.

Library generation was performed with the immunoSEQ multiplex PCR assay. The multiplex PCR relied on a mix of 60 forward primers for TCR Vbeta segments and 13 reverse primers for TCR Jbeta segments. A multiplex PCR assay on genomic DNA amplified the CDR3 region of rearranged TCR beta genes. On the Illumina HiSeq System, the amplified TCR beta libraries were sequenced as 87-base-pair reads. Regarding the original processing steps: A later analysis counted about 80 million unique TCR beta chains across the 500 to 850 repertoires, and approximately 11 million of these chains were shared by at least two donors. Raw reads were error-corrected and collapsed into unique sequences by a nearest-neighbor algorithm in which closely related sequences were merged to remove PCR and sequencing errors. V, D and J gene segments were assigned by aligning CDR3 sequences to IMGT reference sequences. Each retained sequence needed at least a six-nucleotide match to both a V gene segment and a J gene segment. A rearrangement counted as productive if the CDR3 had no stop codons and remained in frame with V and J, and every other rearrangement counted as non-productive. Following IMGT convention, CDR3 was defined as the stretch from the second conserved V-encoded cysteine to the conserved J-encoded phenylalanine. The earlier analysis of about 610 of the donors excluded sequences that lacked an unambiguous match to a single V gene segment. In an earlier analysis of several hundred of the donors, V segments were called functional above 56.7% productive rearrangements and were called segregating when the between-donor standard deviation exceeded 5%. A statistical classification framework was built to diagnose cytomegalovirus status from the catalog of TCR beta chain sequences. In a later analysis, V and J genes were assigned by comparing TCR nucleotide sequences against IMGT/GENE-DB human TR gene sequences. Using the TCRdist pipeline, a later analysis assigned CDR3 sequences along with most-parsimonious VDJ recombination scenarios. In a later analysis, every TCR beta chain was defined by the combination of its CDR3 amino acid sequence and its V-gene family, and reads without a unique V-gene family were dropped. A later analysis removed 500 to 650 highly shared, low-generation-probability nucleotide sequences to deal with suspected cross-contamination and a sequencing artifact. In a later analysis, a clonal expansion index was calculated for each public chain from normalized within-repertoire ranks of inferred template counts. In a later analysis, generation probabilities were computed with a VDJ recombination model fitted to out-of-frame rearrangements, and the resulting probabilities were checked against IGoR. In a later analysis, hypergeometric tests were used to score TCR-TCR, TCR-HLA and TCR-CMV co-occurrence, with a repertoire-size bias correction applied to TCR pairs. A later analysis estimated false discovery rates by permuting HLA or CMV assignments 20 times. In a later analysis, co-occurring TCRs were grouped with DBSCAN, and TCRdist sequence similarity was added when clustering was performed within HLA-allele-positive subsets. Repertoires with fewer than 30,000 or more than 120,000 public chains, plus five repertoires with anomalous nucleotide sharing, were excluded from co-occurrence clustering. TCRdb's version of the immuneACCESS table is confined to in-frame rearrangements and falls short of the full clone set. An unresolved V gene accounts for under half of the shortfall where checked; the remainder is of unknown origin. That table gives V, J and clone size, and the DNA gave D and trimming. This sample is represented by under 95,000 clones; about 78% of them were singletons. The top ten hold approximately 1% of the sample.

The V and J ends are trimmed by 4 bases and 0 bases, leaving 12 bases between them. From its cysteine to its phenylalanine, the CDR3 spans 15 amino acids. Only CDR3 DNA is held: 45 bases, read in frame from base 1. Sequences SGHRS (CDR1) and YFSETQ (CDR2) are obtained from the germline V gene. With respect to this clone: Its antigen has not been determined. No base qualities exist here, and no much larger clone lies one base off it.

In total, just over 650 healthy bone marrow donors made up the cohort. Cohort members were all nominally healthy when sampled, although unrecorded immune exposures were likely present. The donor tested CMV seronegative, placing the donor among the 300 to 400 seronegative members of the cohort. A peripheral blood sample was provided by each donor, and peripheral blood mononuclear cells were used for TCR beta sequencing. Genomic DNA extraction from the blood cell samples was performed with the Qiagen DNeasy Blood Extraction Kit. Broader findings and caveats from the paper: A later analysis found that HLA-associated TCR beta chains were more clonally expanded and had lower generation probabilities than equally common non-associated chains. The cohort was sequenced for TCR beta chains only, and without alpha or paired-chain data the features that could be detected were limited. Some IMGT-functional V segments, including TRBV6-2 and TRBV6-3, could not be distinguished by the 87-base-pair reads and were therefore excluded. A further reported finding was that TCR beta sequences accurately predicted the HLA-A and HLA-B alleles for most subjects in the first cohort. In a later genetic analysis, fewer N-insertions in productive TCRs were reported among donors in an Asian-associated ancestry cluster than the 666-donor mean. Linkage disequilibrium might explain the correlated functional status among segregating V segments, but an unknown experimental factor could not be excluded. An association between a missense DCLRE1C variant and V-gene and J-gene trimming of TCR beta chains was found in a later genetic analysis and replicated in an independent cohort. In a later analysis, most CMV-associated TCR beta chains were found to appear HLA-restricted, with HLA associations seemingly driven largely by CMV exposure. Because HLA typing was missing for some donors at each locus, association tests included only the typed subset. A cluster of highly shared sequence variants was judged likely to represent a technical artifact of the sequencing pipeline. When HLA alleles, especially DR and DQ, strongly co-occurred, TCR associations were difficult to assign to individual alleles. CMV serostatus was the only immune exposure information available for the cohort. Most TCR sequences were seen in very few donors, while some public TCRs were found in many individuals. Three of the identified cytomegalovirus-associated TCR beta chains were confirmed in vitro to be specific for cytomegalovirus antigens. Specific HLA alleles were associated with 18,000 or so TCR beta sequences at a false discovery rate of 0.05 in a later analysis. The presence/absence analyses assumed that sequencing depth was roughly uniform across donors, and that assumption may not be true. A later analysis reported that several top co-occurrence clusters appeared linked to parvovirus B19, influenza, CMV and Epstein-Barr virus. It was suggested by the authors that the approach could potentially be generalized to other disease states and immunological phenotypes. In a later analysis, TCR association rates were found to vary across HLA loci, with the most associated TCRs seen for DRB1 alleles and the fewest for HLA-C alleles. The classifier was reported to diagnose cytomegalovirus status with high specificity and sensitivity in both the original and validation cohorts. Because counts were too low, seventeen rarely observed V segments, including chromosome 9 orphons, were excluded from the earlier analysis of 587 of the donors. The study gave a list of roughly 150 TCR beta chains associated with cytomegalovirus. Broadly in line with IMGT annotations, most TCR beta V segments showed up in productive rearrangements about 90% or about 30% of the time in an earlier analysis of around 550 of the donors.

Sequencing was performed on PBMCs. The rearrangement combines TRBV5-1 with TRBJ2-3, and perhaps TRBD1 as D gene, on 5 matching bases. This sequence originates from a male donor in good health and CMV-seronegative. The nucleotide sequence reads as follows: TGCGCCAGCAGCCCGACAGCCCCTAGCACAGATACGCAGTATTTT. Its protein is CASSPTAPSTDTQYF.